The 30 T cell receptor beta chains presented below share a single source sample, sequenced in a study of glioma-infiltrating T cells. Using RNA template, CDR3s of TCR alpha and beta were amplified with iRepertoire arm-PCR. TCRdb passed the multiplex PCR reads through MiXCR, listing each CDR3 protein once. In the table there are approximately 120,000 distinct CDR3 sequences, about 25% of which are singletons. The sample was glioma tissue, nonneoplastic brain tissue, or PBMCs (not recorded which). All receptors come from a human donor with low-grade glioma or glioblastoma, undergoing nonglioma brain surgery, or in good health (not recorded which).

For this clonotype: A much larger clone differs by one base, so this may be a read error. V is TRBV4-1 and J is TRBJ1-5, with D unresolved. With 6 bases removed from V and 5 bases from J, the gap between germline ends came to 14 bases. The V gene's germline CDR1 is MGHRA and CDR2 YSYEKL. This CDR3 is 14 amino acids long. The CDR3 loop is CASSKLKGDQPQHF. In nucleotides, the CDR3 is TGCGCCAGCAGTAAGTTGAAGGGCGATCAGCCCCAGCATTTT.

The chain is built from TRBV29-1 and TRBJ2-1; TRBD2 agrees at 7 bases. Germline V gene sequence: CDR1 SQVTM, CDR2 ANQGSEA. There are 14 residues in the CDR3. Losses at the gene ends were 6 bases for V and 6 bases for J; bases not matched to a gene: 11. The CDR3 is CSVSPGGGGNEQFF. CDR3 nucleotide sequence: TGCAGCGTATCGCCCGGCGGGGGAGGCAATGAGCAGTTCTTC.

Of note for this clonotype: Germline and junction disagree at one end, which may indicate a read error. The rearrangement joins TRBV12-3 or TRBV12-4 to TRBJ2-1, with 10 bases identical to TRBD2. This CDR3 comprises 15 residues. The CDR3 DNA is TGTGCCAGCAGTTTACTAGCGGGGGCCTACAATGAGAAGTTCTTC. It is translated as CASSLLAGAYNEKFF.

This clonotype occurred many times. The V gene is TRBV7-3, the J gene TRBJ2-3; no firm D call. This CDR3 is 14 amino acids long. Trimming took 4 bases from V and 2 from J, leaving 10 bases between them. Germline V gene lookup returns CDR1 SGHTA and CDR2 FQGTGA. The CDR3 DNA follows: TGTGCCAGCAGCTCACCAAGTTACACAGATACGCAGTATTTT. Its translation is CASSSPSYTDTQYF.

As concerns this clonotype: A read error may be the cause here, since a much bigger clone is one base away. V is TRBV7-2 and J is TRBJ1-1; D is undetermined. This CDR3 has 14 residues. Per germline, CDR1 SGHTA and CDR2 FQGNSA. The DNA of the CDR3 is TGTGCCAGCAGGTTAGCGGGGAGTGGAACTGAAGCTTTCTTT. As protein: CASRLAGSGTEAFF. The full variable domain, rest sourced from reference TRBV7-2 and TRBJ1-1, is GAGVSQSPSNKVTEKGKDVELRCDPISGHTALYWYRQSLGQGLEFLIYFQGNSAPDKSGLPSDRFSAERTGGSVSTLTIQRTQQEDSAVYLCASRLAGSGTEAFFGQGTRLTVV.

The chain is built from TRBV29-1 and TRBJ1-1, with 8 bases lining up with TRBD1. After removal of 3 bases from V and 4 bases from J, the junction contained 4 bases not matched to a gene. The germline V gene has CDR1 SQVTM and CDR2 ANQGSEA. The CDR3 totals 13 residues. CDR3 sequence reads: CSVEVTGGTEAFF. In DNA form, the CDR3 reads TGCAGCGTTGAGGTAACAGGGGGCACTGAAGCTTTCTTT.

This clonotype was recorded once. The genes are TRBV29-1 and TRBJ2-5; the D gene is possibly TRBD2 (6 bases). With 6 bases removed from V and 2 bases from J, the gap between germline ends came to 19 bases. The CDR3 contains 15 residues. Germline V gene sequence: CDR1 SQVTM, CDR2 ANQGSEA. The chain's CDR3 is CSVELAAFAQETQYF. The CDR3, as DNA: TGCAGCGTCGAACTAGCAGCCTTTGCACAAGAGACCCAGTACTTC. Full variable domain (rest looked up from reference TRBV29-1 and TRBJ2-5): SAVISQKPSRDICQRGTSLTIQCQVDSQVTMMFWYRQQPGQSLTLIATANQGSEATYESGFVIDKFPISRPNLTFSTLTVSNMSPEDSSIYLCSVELAAFAQETQYFGPGTRLLVL.

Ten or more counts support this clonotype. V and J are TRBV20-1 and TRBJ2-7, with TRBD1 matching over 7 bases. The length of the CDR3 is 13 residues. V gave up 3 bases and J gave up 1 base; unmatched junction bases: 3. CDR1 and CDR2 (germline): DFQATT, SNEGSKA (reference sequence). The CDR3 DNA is TGCAGTGCTAGTTCGGGACAGTCCTACGAGCAGTACTTC. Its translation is CSASSGQSYEQYF.

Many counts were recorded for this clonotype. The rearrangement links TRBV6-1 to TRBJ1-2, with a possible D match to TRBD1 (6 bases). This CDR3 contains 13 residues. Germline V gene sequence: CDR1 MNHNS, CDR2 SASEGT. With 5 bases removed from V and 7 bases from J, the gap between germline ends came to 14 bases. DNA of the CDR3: TGTGCCAGCAGTACACCGGACAGAGGTGGCTACACCTTC. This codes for CASSTPDRGGYTF.

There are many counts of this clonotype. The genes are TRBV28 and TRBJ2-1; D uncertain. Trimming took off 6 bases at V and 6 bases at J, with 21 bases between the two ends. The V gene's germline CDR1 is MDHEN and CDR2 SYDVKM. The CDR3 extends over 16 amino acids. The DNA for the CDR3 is TGTGCCAGCAGAACCCCTCGGGCGGTGGGCTCCAATGAGCAGTTCTTC. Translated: CASRTPRAVGSNEQFF.

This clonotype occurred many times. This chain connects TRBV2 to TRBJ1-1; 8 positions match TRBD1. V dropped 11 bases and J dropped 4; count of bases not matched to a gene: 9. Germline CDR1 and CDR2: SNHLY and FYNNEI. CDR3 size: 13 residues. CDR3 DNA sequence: TGTGCCTCTACAGGGGGGCTGGGCACTGAAGCTTTCTTT. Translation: CASTGGLGTEAFF.

CDR3 sequence: CASSQKGANTEAFF. DNA for the CDR3: TGCGCCAGCAGCCAAAAGGGCGCGAACACTGAAGCTTTCTTT. The V and J genes are TRBV4-1 and TRBJ1-1; D remains ambiguous. Germline lookup yields CDR1 MGHRA and CDR2 YSYEKL. This CDR3 has 14 amino acids. V was trimmed by 2 bases and J by 1 base, leaving 8 bases between them.

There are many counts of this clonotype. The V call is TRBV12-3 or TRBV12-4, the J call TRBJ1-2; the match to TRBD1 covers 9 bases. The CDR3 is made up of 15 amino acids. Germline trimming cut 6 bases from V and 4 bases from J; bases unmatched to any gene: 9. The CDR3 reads CASSAAGTGTYGYTF. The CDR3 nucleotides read TGTGCCAGCAGCGCGGCCGGGACAGGGACCTATGGCTACACCTTC.

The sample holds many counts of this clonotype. The CDR3 reads CASSQDGQAINYGYTF. CDR3 in DNA: TGCGCCAGCAGCCAAGACGGGCAGGCCATTAACTATGGCTACACCTTC. The J gene is TRBJ1-2, the V gene TRBV4-3; unclear D gene. The V end was cut by 0 bases, the J end by 1 base, with 12 bases between. The CDR3 has 16 residues. The germline CDR1 and CDR2 sequences are LGHNA and YSLEER.

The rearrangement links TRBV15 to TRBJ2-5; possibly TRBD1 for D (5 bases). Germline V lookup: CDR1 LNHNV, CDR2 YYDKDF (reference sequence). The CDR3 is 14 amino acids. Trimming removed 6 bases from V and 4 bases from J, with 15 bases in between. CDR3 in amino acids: CATRGVRGTETQYF. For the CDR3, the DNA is TGTGCCACCAGAGGGGTGCGCGGCACAGAGACCCAGTACTTC.

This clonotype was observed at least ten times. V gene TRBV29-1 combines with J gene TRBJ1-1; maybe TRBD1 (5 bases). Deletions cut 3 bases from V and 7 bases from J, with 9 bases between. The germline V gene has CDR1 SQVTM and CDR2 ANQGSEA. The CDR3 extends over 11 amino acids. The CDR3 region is CSVDRAIEAFF. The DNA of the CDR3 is TGCAGCGTTGACAGGGCTATTGAAGCTTTCTTT.

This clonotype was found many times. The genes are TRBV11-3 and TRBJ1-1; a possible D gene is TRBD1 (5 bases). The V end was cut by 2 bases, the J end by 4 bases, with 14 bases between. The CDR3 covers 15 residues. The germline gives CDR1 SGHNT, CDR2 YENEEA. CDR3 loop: CASSLQGQGGTEAFF. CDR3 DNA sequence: TGTGCCAGCAGCTTACAGGGTCAGGGAGGCACTGAAGCTTTCTTT.

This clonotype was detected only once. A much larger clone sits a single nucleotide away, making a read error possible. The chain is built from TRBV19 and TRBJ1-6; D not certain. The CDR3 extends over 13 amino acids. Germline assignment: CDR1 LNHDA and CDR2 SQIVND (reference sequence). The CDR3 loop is CASKMAGTSPIHF. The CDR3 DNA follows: TGTGCCAGTAAAATGGCAGGAACTTCACCCATCCACTTT.

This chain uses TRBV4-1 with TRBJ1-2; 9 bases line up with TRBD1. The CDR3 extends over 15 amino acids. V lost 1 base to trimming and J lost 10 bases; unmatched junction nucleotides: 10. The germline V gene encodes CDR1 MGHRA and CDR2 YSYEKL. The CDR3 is CASSQGWDRAWVYTF. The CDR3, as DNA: TGCGCCAGCAGCCAAGGATGGGACAGGGCTTGGGTCTACACCTTC.

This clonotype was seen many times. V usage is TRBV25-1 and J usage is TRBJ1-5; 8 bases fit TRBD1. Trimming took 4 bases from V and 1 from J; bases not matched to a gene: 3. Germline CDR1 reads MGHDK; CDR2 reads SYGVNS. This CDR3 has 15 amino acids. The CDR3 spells CASSGGQGSNQPQHF. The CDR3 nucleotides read TGTGCCAGCAGTGGTGGACAGGGAAGCAATCAGCCCCAGCATTTT.

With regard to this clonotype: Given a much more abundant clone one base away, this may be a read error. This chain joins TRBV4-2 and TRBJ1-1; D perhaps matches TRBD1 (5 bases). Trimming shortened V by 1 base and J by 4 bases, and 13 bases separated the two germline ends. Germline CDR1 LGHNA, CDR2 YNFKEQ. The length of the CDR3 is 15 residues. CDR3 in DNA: TGTGCCAGCAGCCAAGGGGACGTCATCGGCACTGAAGCTTTCTTT. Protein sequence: CASSQGDVIGTEAFF.

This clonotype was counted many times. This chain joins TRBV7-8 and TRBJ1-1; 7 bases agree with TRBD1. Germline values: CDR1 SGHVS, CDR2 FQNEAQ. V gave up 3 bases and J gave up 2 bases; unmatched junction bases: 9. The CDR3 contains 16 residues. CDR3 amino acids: CASSFTTGAGNTEAFF. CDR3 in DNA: TGTGCCAGCAGCTTTACCACAGGGGCCGGCAACACTGAAGCTTTCTTT.

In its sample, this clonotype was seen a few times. The DNA for the CDR3 is TGTGCCAGCAGCGCCCTGACTAGCGGGGGGGCGCGTGAGCAGTTCTTC. Translating gives CASSALTSGGAREQFF. The chain has TRBV11-2 and TRBJ2-1, with TRBD2 matching 14 bases. This CDR3 comprises 16 residues. Germline V gene lookup returns CDR1 SGHAT and CDR2 FQNNGV. With 5 bases clipped from V and 9 bases from J, the junction kept 9 bases outside the gene matches.

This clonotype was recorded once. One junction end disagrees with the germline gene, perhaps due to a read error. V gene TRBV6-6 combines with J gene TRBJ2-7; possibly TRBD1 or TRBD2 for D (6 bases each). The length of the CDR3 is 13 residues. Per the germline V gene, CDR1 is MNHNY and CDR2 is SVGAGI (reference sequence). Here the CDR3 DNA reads TGTGCCAGCAGACACAGGGACTCCTACTATCAGTATTTC. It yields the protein CASRHRDSYYQYF.

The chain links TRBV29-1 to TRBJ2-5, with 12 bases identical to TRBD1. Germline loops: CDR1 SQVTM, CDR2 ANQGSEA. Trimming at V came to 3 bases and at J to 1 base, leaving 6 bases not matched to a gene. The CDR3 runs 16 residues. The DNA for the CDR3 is TGCAGCGTTGATTGGGACAGGGGGCGCCTCCAAGAGACCCAGTACTTC. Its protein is CSVDWDRGRLQETQYF.

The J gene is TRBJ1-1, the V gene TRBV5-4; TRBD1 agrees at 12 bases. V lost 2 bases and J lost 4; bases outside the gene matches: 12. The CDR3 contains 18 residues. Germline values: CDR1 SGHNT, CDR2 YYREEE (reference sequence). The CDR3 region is CASSLPPGQGAGSTEAFF. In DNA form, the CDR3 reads TGTGCCAGCAGCTTACCTCCGGGACAGGGGGCCGGGAGCACTGAAGCTTTCTTT.

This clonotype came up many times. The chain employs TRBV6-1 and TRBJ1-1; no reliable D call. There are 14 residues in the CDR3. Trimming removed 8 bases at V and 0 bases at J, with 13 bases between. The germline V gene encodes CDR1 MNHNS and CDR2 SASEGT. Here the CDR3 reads CASQRAQMNTEAFF. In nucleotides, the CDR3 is TGTGCCAGCCAAAGGGCCCAAATGAACACTGAAGCTTTCTTT.

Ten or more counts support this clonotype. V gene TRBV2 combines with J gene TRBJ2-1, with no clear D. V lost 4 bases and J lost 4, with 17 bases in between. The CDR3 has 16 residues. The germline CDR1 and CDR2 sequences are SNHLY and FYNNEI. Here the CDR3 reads CASSGFGFAEYNEQFF. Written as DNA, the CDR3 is TGTGCCAGCAGTGGTTTTGGTTTTGCGGAATACAATGAGCAGTTCTTC.

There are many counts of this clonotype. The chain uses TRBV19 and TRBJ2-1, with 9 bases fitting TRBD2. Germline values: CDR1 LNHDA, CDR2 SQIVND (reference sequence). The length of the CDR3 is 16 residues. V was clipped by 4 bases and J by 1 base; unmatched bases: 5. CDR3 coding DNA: TGTGCCAGTAGTAACCGACTAGCGGATTCCTACAATGAGCAGTTCTTC. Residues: CASSNRLADSYNEQFF.

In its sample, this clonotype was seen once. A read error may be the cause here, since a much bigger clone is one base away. The CDR3 DNA reads as TGCAGCGCCTCTAATTGGTGGCACGAAGGAGGCTACACCTTC. It encodes CSASNWWHEGGYTF. This sequence joins TRBV29-1 and TRBJ1-2; D is uncertain. This CDR3 spans 14 amino acids. Trimming took off 7 bases at V and 8 bases at J, with 23 bases between the two ends. Germline V CDR1 and CDR2: SQVTM, ANQGSEA. The full variable domain, its missing parts supplied by reference TRBV29-1 and TRBJ1-2, is SAVISQKPSRDICQRGTSLTIQCQVDSQVTMMFWYRQQPGQSLTLIATANQGSEATYESGFVIDKFPISRPNLTFSTLTVSNMSPEDSSIYLCSASNWWHEGGYTFGSGTRLTVV.